These 31 T cell receptor beta chains originate from one sample sequenced in a study of shared clonotypes between healthy human individuals. Libraries were prepared by immunoSEQ multiplex PCR; TCRdb keeps only in-frame clonotypes and omits some of them. The repertoire has under 1,100,000 clones, more than 65% of them found once; the top ten carry roughly 1.5%. Material: memory CD4+ T cells sorted from blood. Regarding subset: CD45RA-negative fraction. The receptors come from a man between 18 and 29 years old in good health.

The chain combines TRBV5-1 with TRBJ2-2; 13 nucleotides line up with TRBD2. The length of the CDR3 is 17 residues. V dropped 4 bases and J dropped 7; count of bases not matched to a gene: 10. Germline V lookup: CDR1 SGHRS, CDR2 YFSETQ. CDR3 sequence: CASSLTSGRPSGGELFF. CDR3 coding DNA: TGCGCCAGCAGCCTGACTAGCGGGAGGCCGAGTGGCGGGGAGCTGTTTTTT.

The chain uses TRBV6-1 and TRBJ2-1; 9 bases agree with TRBD2. V gave up 3 bases and J gave up 2 bases; unmatched junction bases: 5. CDR1 is MNHNS and CDR2 is SASEGT in the germline V gene. CDR3 length equals 16 residues. The CDR3 spells CASSEWRGGPYNEQFF. The CDR3 DNA follows: TGTGCCAGCAGTGAGTGGCGGGGGGGCCCCTACAATGAGCAGTTCTTC.

The chain combines TRBV5-4 with TRBJ2-3; 8 nucleotides match TRBD2. CDR3 length equals 14 residues. From germline, CDR1 is SGHNT and CDR2 YYREEE (reference sequence). J lost 2 bases, V lost 4 bases, and 3 bases had no gene match. Here the CDR3 DNA reads TGTGCCAGCAGCCGTAGCGGGGACACAGATACGCAGTATTTT. Translation: CASSRSGDTDTQYF.

The chain has TRBV5-1 and TRBJ1-1; 7 bases are shared with TRBD1. The V segment lost 6 bases and the J segment 8 bases; nucleotides outside the gene matches: 13. Germline loops: CDR1 SGHRS, CDR2 YFSETQ. This CDR3 contains 14 residues. CDR3 region: CASTEFEGQTEAFF. Written as DNA, the CDR3 is TGCGCCAGCACCGAATTTGAGGGACAGACAGAAGCTTTCTTT. Full variable domain (remainder filled in from reference TRBV5-1 and TRBJ1-1): KAGVTQTPRYLIKTRGQQVTLSCSPISGHRSVSWYQQTPGQGLQFLFEYFSETQRNKGNFPGRFSGRQFSNSRSEMNVSTLELGDSALYLCASTEFEGQTEAFFGQGTRLTVV.

This chain joins TRBV2 and TRBJ1-5, with 10 positions matching TRBD1. Trimming at V came to 4 bases and at J to 1 base, leaving 10 bases not matched to a gene. The CDR3 covers 18 residues. CDR1 SNHLY and CDR2 FYNNEI come from the germline V gene. CDR3 DNA sequence: TGTGCCAGCAGTGGGGCTCCGGGACAGGGGATCAGCAATCAGCCCCAGCATTTT. As protein: CASSGAPGQGISNQPQHF.

This sequence joins TRBV21-1 and TRBJ1-1. TRBV21-1 is described as a pseudogene. This CDR3 comprises 15 residues. The CDR3 spells CASSAEGGRRAEAFF. The CDR3, as DNA: TGTGCCAGCAGCGCCGAGGGGGGTCGAAGGGCTGAAGCTTTCTTT.

V and J are TRBV5-1 and TRBJ1-1; D ambiguous. The CDR3 is made up of 15 amino acids. The germline V and J ends were trimmed by 4 bases and 0 bases, with 13 bases remaining between them. Germline V lookup: CDR1 SGHRS, CDR2 YFSETQ. As DNA, the CDR3 is TGCGCCAGCAGCGGCCAGAAGGCGGTGAACACTGAAGCTTTCTTT. It specifies CASSGQKAVNTEAFF.

A single count supports this clone. The chain is built from TRBV28 and TRBJ2-5; the D is unclear. V was clipped by 10 bases and J by 5 bases, with 11 bases between them. CDR1 and CDR2 from the germline V gene are MDHEN and SYDVKM. The CDR3 is made up of 11 amino acids. CDR3 loop: CATTGRETQYF. In DNA form, the CDR3 reads TGTGCCACCACCGGCAGGGAGACCCAGTACTTC. Full variable domain (rest looked up from reference TRBV28 and TRBJ2-5): DVKVTQSSRYLVKRTGEKVFLECVQDMDHENMFWYRQDPGLGLRLIYFSYDVKMKEKGDIPEGYSVSREKKERFSLILESASTNQTSMYLCATTGRETQYFGPGTRLLVL.

The V gene is TRBV5-1, the J gene TRBJ2-1; weak D call: TRBD2 (6 bases). V lost 4 bases to trimming and J lost 4 bases, with 12 bases between them. Per the germline V gene, CDR1 is SGHRS and CDR2 is YFSETQ. The CDR3 covers 14 residues. The CDR3: CASSLRDSYNEQFF. The CDR3 nucleotides are TGCGCCAGCAGCCTCCGGGACTCGTACAATGAGCAGTTCTTC.

The rearrangement joins TRBV7-9 to TRBJ1-1; D not certain. Trimming cost V 2 bases and J 1 base, with 5 bases left between them. The CDR3 covers 13 residues. Germline V gene sequence: CDR1 SEHNR, CDR2 FQNEAQ (reference sequence). DNA of the CDR3: TGTGCCAGCAGCTTAATGGAGAACACTGAAGCTTTCTTT. Its translation: CASSLMENTEAFF.

The chain has TRBV7-9 and TRBJ1-1; 7 bases are a match to TRBD1. V lost 5 bases to trimming and J lost 2 bases; unmatched junction nucleotides: 8. Germline V lookup: CDR1 SEHNR, CDR2 FQNEAQ (reference sequence). There are 15 residues in the CDR3. The chain's CDR3 is CASSRSGGGNTEAFF. In DNA, the CDR3 is TGTGCCAGCAGCCGCTCAGGGGGTGGTAACACTGAAGCTTTCTTT.

This chain links TRBV5-1 with TRBJ1-2; 9 bases map to TRBD1. CDR1 and CDR2 (germline): SGHRS, YFSETQ. With V trimmed by 4 bases and J by 6 bases, 10 bases remained unmatched. CDR3 size: 15 residues. DNA of the CDR3: TGCGCCAGCAGCCGTACTACAGGGGGCGAGGATGGCTACACCTTC. Residues: CASSRTTGGEDGYTF.

With respect to this clone: Other DNA variants within this sample encode the same CDR3. This chain links TRBV5-1 with TRBJ2-2, with a possible D match to TRBD1 (5 bases). This CDR3 spans 14 amino acids. Germline V gene lookup returns CDR1 SGHRS and CDR2 YFSETQ. Trimming shortened V by 4 bases and J by 1 base, and 8 bases separated the two germline ends. The CDR3 coding sequence is TGCGCCAGCAGCCCGACAGTGAACACCGGGGAGCTGTTTTTT. As protein: CASSPTVNTGELFF.

V usage is TRBV7-3 and J usage is TRBJ2-3; D might be TRBD2 (6 bases). Trimming cost V 5 bases and J 5 bases, with 14 bases left between them. This CDR3 has 14 residues. Germline assignment: CDR1 SGHTA and CDR2 FQGTGA. The CDR3 is CASSDRRGEDTQYF. CDR3 bases: TGTGCCAGCAGCGATCGGAGGGGTGAAGATACGCAGTATTTT.

The sample holds one count of this clone. The gene calls are TRBV30 and TRBJ1-3, with D possibly being TRBD1 (6 bases). This CDR3 spans 16 amino acids. Germline values: CDR1 GTSNPN, CDR2 SVGIG (reference sequence). The germline V and J ends were trimmed by 3 bases and 0 bases, with 15 bases remaining between them. This chain's CDR3 is CAWSVLPGASGNTIYF. The DNA of the CDR3 is TGTGCCTGGAGCGTCCTTCCAGGGGCCTCTGGAAACACCATATATTTT.

The chain employs TRBV18 and TRBJ2-7, with 13 bases matching TRBD2. The ends lost 3 bases at V and 3 bases at J; junction bases unmatched: 5. Germline-derived CDR1 and CDR2 are KGHSH and LQKENI. This CDR3 region has 16 residues. CDR3 in amino acids: CASSPSGTSGNYEQYF. The CDR3 nucleotides read TGTGCCAGCTCACCTAGCGGGACTAGCGGGAACTACGAGCAGTACTTC. The whole variable domain, remainder taken from reference TRBV18 and TRBJ2-7, is NAGVMQNPRHLVRRRGQEARLRCSPMKGHSHVYWYRQLPEEGLKFMVYLQKENIIDESGMPKERFSAEFPKEGPSILRIQQVVRGDSAAYFCASSPSGTSGNYEQYFGPGTRLTVT.

Comment on this clone: This sample includes further DNA sequences coding for the same CDR3. The gene calls are TRBV15 and TRBJ2-5, with D unclear. CDR1 is LNHNV, CDR2 YYDKDF, per germline (reference sequence). The CDR3 covers 14 residues. Trimming stripped 0 bases from V and 2 bases from J, with 7 bases between. The CDR3 coding sequence is TGTGCCACCAGCAGAGATAATGGGCAAGAGACCCAGTACTTC. Translation: CATSRDNGQETQYF.

The rearrangement uses TRBV6-1 and TRBJ1-1, with D hard to call. CDR3 length equals 12 residues. Between the trimmed V and J ends, which lost 5 bases and 5 bases, there was a span of 9 bases. Germline-derived CDR1 and CDR2 are MNHNS and SASEGT. The CDR3 is CASSFTRTEAFF. CDR3 coding DNA: TGTGCCAGCAGTTTCACACGTACTGAAGCTTTCTTT.

The sample holds a few counts of this clone. This chain joins TRBV5-1 and TRBJ2-7; D is perhaps TRBD1 (5 bases). The CDR3 contains 15 residues. V gave up 0 bases and J gave up 5 bases, with 15 bases separating them. The germline CDR1 and CDR2 sequences are SGHRS and YFSETQ. The CDR3 reads CASSLAPARAHEQYF. CDR3 DNA sequence: TGCGCCAGCAGCTTGGCGCCGGCCAGGGCGCACGAGCAGTACTTC.

This clone came up once. The chain recombines TRBV7-3 with TRBJ1-1; D uncertain. V lost 2 bases, J lost 0 bases, and 4 bases lay in between. The germline CDR1 and CDR2 sequences are SGHTA and FQGTGA. The CDR3 sequence is 13 residues long. The CDR3 DNA reads as TGTGCCAGCAGCTTAGTTCTGAACACTGAAGCTTTCTTT. Protein sequence: CASSLVLNTEAFF.

The sample holds a few counts of this clone. The chain recombines TRBV25-1 with TRBJ2-1; possible D gene TRBD1, 5 bases. The CDR3 extends over 13 amino acids. V shed 3 bases and J shed 6 bases, with 9 bases lying between them. CDR1 MGHDK and CDR2 SYGVNS come from the germline V gene. CDR3 region: CASSETESNEQFF. The CDR3 nucleotides are TGTGCCAGCAGTGAGACAGAATCCAATGAGCAGTTCTTC.

This clone appeared a few times. The chain couples TRBV6-1 to TRBJ1-6, with 7 bases identical to TRBD1. Germline CDR1 MNHNS, CDR2 SASEGT. V shed 6 bases, J shed 7 bases, and the junction held 9 bases outside the gene matches. This CDR3 contains 15 residues. CDR3 sequence: CASSEQGIGNSPLHF. Here the CDR3 DNA reads TGTGCCAGCAGCGAACAGGGGATTGGAAATTCACCCCTCCACTTT.

The chain recombines TRBV28 with TRBJ2-3; 7 nucleotides match TRBD1. The CDR3 is 17 residues long. Germline CDR1 reads MDHEN; CDR2 reads SYDVKM. V trimming: 2 bases; J trimming: 3 bases; junction bases outside the gene matches: 11. Here the CDR3 reads CASSLISPGQSTDTQYF. CDR3 sequence (DNA): TGTGCCAGCAGTTTAATATCCCCGGGACAGAGTACAGATACGCAGTATTTT.

This clone showed up just a few times. The genes are TRBV2 and TRBJ1-5; the D is unclear. The CDR3 consists of 12 residues. Germline CDR1 and CDR2: SNHLY and FYNNEI. V lost 10 bases, J lost 3 bases, and 10 bases lay in between. The CDR3: CATRGFNQPQHF. Written as DNA, the CDR3 is TGTGCCACCCGGGGTTTCAATCAGCCCCAGCATTTT.

As to this clone: Being one base from a much bigger clone, this may be a read error. This chain joins TRBV2 and TRBJ1-1; D is perhaps TRBD1 (6 bases). CDR3 size: 15 residues. Per the germline V gene, CDR1 is SNHLY and CDR2 is FYNNEI. Trimming stripped 7 bases from V and 1 base from J, with 16 bases between. The CDR3 protein is CASKTSGVTNTEAFF. The CDR3, as DNA: TGTGCCAGCAAGACCTCAGGGGTTACGAACACTGAAGCTTTCTTT.

This sequence joins TRBV5-1 and TRBJ1-5; D is uncertain. CDR1 is SGHRS and CDR2 is YFSETQ in the germline V gene. CDR3 length: 15 amino acids. V was shortened by 4 bases and J by 6 bases, with 17 bases between the two germline ends. CDR3 sequence: CASSPDAAVGQPQHF. The CDR3 bases are TGCGCCAGCAGCCCCGATGCTGCAGTCGGTCAGCCCCAGCATTTT.

The J gene is TRBJ2-2, the V gene TRBV28, with a weak D call TRBD1 (5 bases). The CDR3 consists of 18 residues. Germline values: CDR1 MDHEN, CDR2 SYDVKM. V shed 5 bases and J shed 8 bases, with 27 bases lying between them. The CDR3, as DNA: TGTGCCAGCAGTGGCCCTTTGGGGCGCGTGGCAAATCTGGGGGAGCTGTTTTTT. It codes for CASSGPLGRVANLGELFF.

This clone came up a few times. This sequence joins TRBV5-1 and TRBJ2-6; D might be TRBD1 (6 bases). This CDR3 is 20 amino acids long. The V end was cut by 3 bases, the J end by 4 bases, with 26 bases between. CDR1 and CDR2 (germline): SGHRS, YFSETQ. CDR3 loop: CASSSTLQEYRVLGANVLTF. The CDR3 coding sequence is TGCGCCAGCAGCTCTACCTTACAGGAATACAGGGTTTTAGGGGCCAACGTCCTGACTTTC.

This clone was picked up a small number of times. This chain connects TRBV6-5 to TRBJ2-1; D gene ambiguous. The CDR3 totals 13 residues. The V end lost 0 bases, the J end lost 5 bases, and 5 bases lay between the germline ends. Germline V lookup: CDR1 MNHEY, CDR2 SVGAGI. The CDR3, as DNA: TGTGCCAGCAGTTACTCGAGCAACAATGAGCAGTTCTTC. Its protein is CASSYSSNNEQFF.

The rearrangement uses TRBV28 and TRBJ1-1; D is ambiguous. The CDR3 is 14 amino acids. CDR1 and CDR2 from the germline V gene are MDHEN and SYDVKM. The V end was cut by 2 bases, the J end by 1 base, with 8 bases between. For the CDR3, the DNA is TGTGCCAGCAGTTTAAGGGCAGGGAACACTGAAGCTTTCTTT. This translates into CASSLRAGNTEAFF.

The table lists this clone with a few counts. This chain connects TRBV2 to TRBJ1-1, with D unclear. V lost 7 bases and J 2 bases, leaving 11 bases between the germline ends. The germline gives CDR1 SNHLY, CDR2 FYNNEI. The CDR3 has 13 residues. The CDR3 loop is CASISEGNTEAFF. CDR3 coding DNA: TGTGCCAGCATCTCAGAGGGAAACACTGAAGCTTTCTTT.